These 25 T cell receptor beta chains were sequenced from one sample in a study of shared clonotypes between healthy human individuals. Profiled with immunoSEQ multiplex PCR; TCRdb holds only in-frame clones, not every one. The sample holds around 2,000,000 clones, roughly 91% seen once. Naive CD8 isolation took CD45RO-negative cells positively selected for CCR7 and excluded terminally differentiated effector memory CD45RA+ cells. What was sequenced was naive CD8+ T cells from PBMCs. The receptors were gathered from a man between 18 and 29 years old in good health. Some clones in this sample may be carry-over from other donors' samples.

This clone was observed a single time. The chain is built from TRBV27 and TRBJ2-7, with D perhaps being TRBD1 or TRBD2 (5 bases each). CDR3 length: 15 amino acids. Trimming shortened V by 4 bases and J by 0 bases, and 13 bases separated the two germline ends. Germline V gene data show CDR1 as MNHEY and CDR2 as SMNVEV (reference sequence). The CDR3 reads CASSSGLGTSYEQYF. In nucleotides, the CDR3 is TGTGCCAGCAGTTCCGGGCTGGGGACCTCCTACGAGCAGTACTTC.

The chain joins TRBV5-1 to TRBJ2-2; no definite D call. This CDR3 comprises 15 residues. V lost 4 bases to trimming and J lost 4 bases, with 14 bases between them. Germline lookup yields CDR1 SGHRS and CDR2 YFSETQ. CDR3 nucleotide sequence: TGCGCCAGCAGCCCGGGTCGGGCTGGCACCGGGGAGCTGTTTTTT. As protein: CASSPGRAGTGELFF.

CDR3 nucleotides: TGTGCCAGCAGCCTTGGAGGGCGAGCGGTTCATGAGCAGTTCTTC. It specifies CASSLGGRAVHEQFF. V usage is TRBV6-5 and J usage is TRBJ2-1; D may be TRBD2 (6 bases). The CDR3 extends over 15 amino acids. The V gene lost 6 bases and the J gene lost 8 bases, with 20 bases spanning the gap. Germline CDR1 and CDR2: MNHEY and SVGAGI.

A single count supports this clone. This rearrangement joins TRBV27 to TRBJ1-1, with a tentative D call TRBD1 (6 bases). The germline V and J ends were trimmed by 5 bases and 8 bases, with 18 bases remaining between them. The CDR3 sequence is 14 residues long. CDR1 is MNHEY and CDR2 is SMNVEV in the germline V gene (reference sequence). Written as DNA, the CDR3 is TGTGCCAGCAGTAGCCGGGGGACAACAACCGAAGCTTTCTTT. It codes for CASSSRGTTTEAFF.

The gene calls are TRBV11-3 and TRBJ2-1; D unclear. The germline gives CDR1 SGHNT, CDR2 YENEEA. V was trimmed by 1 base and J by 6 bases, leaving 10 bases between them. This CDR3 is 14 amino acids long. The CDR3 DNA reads TGTGCCAGCAGCTTAGGTTCAAACATCAATGAGCAGTTCTTC. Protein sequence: CASSLGSNINEQFF.

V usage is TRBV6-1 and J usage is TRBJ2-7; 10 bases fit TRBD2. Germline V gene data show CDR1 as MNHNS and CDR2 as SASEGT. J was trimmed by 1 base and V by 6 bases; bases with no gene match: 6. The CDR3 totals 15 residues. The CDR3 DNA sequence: TGTGCCAGCAGGCCTACTAGCGGGAATTCCTACGAGCAGTACTTC. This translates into CASRPTSGNSYEQYF.

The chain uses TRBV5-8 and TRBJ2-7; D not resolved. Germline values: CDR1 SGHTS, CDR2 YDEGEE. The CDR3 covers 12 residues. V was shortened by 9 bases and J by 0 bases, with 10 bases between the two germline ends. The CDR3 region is CATQVDSYEQYF. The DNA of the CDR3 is TGTGCCACACAAGTGGACTCCTACGAGCAGTACTTC.

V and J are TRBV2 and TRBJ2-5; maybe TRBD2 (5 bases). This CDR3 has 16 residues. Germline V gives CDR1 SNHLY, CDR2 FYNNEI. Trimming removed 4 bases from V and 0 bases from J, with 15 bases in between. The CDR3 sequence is CASSVGSGTYQETQYF. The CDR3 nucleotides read TGTGCCAGCAGTGTCGGAAGCGGAACTTACCAAGAGACCCAGTACTTC.

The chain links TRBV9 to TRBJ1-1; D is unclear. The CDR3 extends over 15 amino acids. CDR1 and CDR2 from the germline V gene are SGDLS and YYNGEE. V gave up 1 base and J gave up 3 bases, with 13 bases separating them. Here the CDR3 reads CASSVLEFGDTEAFF. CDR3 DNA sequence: TGTGCCAGCAGCGTACTTGAGTTTGGGGACACTGAAGCTTTCTTT.

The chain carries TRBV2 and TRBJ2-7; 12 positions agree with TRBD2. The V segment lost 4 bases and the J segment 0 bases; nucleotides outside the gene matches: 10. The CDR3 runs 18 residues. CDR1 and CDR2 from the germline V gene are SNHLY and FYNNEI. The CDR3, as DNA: TGTGCCAGCAGTGCCGGGACTAGCGGGTCCGGTATCTCCTACGAGCAGTACTTC. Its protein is CASSAGTSGSGISYEQYF.

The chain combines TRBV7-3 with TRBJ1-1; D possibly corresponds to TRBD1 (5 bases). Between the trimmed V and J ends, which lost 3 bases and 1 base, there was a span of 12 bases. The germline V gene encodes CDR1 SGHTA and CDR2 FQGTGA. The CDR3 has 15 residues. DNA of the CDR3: TGTGCCAGCAGCTTGGTTAGGGGAAGGAACACTGAAGCTTTCTTT. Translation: CASSLVRGRNTEAFF. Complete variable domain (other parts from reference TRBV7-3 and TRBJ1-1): GAGVSQTPSNKVTEKGKYVELRCDPISGHTALYWYRQSLGQGPEFLIYFQGTGAADDSGLPNDRFFAVRPEGSVSTLKIQRTERGDSAVYLCASSLVRGRNTEAFFGQGTRLTVV.

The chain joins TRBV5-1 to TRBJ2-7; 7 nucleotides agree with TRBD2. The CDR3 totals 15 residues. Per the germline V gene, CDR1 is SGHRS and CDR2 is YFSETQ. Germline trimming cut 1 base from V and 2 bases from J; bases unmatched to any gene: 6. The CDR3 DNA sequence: TGCGCCAGCAGCTTGTGGCGGGAGATTCCCTACGAGCAGTACTTC. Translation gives CASSLWREIPYEQYF. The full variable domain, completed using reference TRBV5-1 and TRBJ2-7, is KAGVTQTPRYLIKTRGQQVTLSCSPISGHRSVSWYQQTPGQGLQFLFEYFSETQRNKGNFPGRFSGRQFSNSRSEMNVSTLELGDSALYLCASSLWREIPYEQYFGPGTRLTVT.

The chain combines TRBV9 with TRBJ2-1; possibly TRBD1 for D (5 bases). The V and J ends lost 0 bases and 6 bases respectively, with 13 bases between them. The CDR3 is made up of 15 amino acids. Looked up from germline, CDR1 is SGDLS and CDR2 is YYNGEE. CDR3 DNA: TGTGCCAGCAGCGTAGAGGGGCTCGTCATCAATGAGCAGTTCTTC. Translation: CASSVEGLVINEQFF.

The CDR3 loop reads CASSATPGSVRLYEQYF. DNA of the CDR3: TGTGCCAGCAGCGCGACCCCAGGGTCTGTGCGCCTCTACGAGCAGTACTTC. J is TRBJ2-7 and V is TRBV11-2; D is possibly TRBD1 (5 bases). The germline CDR1 and CDR2 sequences are SGHAT and FQNNGV. This CDR3 spans 17 amino acids. V gave up 5 bases and J gave up 3 bases, with 23 bases separating them. The entire variable domain, with the rest obtained from reference TRBV11-2 and TRBJ2-7, is as follows: EAGVAQSPRYKIIEKRQSVAFWCNPISGHATLYWYQQILGQGPKLLIQFQNNGVVDDSQLPKDRFSAERLKGVDSTLKIQPAKLEDSAVYLCASSATPGSVRLYEQYFGPGTRLTVT.

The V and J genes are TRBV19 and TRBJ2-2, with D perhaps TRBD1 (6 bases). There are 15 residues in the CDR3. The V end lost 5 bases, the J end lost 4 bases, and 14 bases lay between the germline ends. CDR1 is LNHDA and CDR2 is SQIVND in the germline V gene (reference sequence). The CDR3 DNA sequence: TGTGCCAGTAGTTTCAGGGGCATTCCCACCGGGGAGCTGTTTTTT. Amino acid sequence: CASSFRGIPTGELFF. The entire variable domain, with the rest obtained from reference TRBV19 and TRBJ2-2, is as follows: DGGITQSPKYLFRKEGQNVTLSCEQNLNHDAMYWYRQDPGQGLRLIYYSQIVNDFQKGDIAEGYSVSREKKESFPLTVTSAQKNPTAFYLCASSFRGIPTGELFFGEGSRLTVL.

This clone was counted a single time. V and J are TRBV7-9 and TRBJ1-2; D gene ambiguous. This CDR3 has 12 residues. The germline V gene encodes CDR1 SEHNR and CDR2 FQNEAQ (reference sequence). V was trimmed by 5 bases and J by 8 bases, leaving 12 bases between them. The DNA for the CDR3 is TGTGCCAGCAGCGATGGAGGCGGAGGCTACACCTTC. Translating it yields CASSDGGGGYTF.

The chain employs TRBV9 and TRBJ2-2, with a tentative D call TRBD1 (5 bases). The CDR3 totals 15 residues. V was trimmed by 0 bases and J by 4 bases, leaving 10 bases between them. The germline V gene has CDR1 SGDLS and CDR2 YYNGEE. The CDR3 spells CASSVVQGPTGELFF. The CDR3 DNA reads TGTGCCAGCAGCGTAGTTCAGGGCCCCACCGGGGAGCTGTTTTTT.

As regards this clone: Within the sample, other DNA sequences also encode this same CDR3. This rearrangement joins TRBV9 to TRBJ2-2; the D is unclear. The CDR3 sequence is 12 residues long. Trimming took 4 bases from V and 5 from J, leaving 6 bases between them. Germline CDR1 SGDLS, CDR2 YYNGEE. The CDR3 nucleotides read TGTGCCAGCAGCCAAGGGACCGGGGAGCTGTTTTTT. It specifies CASSQGTGELFF.

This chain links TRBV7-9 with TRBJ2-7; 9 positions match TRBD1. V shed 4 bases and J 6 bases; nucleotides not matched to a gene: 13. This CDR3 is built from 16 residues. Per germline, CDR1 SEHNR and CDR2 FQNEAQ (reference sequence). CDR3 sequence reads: CASSSLPTGGFGEQYF. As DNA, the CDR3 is TGTGCCAGCAGCTCCTTACCAACAGGGGGCTTTGGCGAGCAGTACTTC.

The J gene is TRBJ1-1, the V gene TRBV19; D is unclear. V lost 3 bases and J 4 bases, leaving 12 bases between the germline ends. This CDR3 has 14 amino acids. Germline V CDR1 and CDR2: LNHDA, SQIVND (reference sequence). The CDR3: CASSIPGSGTEAFF. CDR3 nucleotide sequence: TGTGCCAGTAGTATCCCCGGTTCTGGCACTGAAGCTTTCTTT.

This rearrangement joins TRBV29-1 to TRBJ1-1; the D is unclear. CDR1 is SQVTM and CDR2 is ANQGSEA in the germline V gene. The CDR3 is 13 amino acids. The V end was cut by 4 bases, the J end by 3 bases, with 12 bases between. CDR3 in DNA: TGCAGCGTTGTAAGGCGTAGTCACACTGAAGCTTTCTTT. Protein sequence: CSVVRRSHTEAFF.

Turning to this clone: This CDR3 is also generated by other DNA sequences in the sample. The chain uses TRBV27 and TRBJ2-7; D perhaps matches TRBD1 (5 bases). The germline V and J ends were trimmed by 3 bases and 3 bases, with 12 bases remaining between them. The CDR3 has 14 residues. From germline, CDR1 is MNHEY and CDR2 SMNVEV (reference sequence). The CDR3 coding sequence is TGTGCCAGCAGTTTCGGGCAGGGCCTCTACGAGCAGTACTTC. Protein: CASSFGQGLYEQYF.

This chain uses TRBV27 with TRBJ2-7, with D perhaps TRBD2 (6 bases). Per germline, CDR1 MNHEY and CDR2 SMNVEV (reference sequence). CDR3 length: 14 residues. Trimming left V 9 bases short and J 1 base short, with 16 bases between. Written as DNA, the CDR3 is TGTGCCAGTCGGTTCGGAGGGGATTCCTACGAGCAGTACTTC. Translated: CASRFGGDSYEQYF.

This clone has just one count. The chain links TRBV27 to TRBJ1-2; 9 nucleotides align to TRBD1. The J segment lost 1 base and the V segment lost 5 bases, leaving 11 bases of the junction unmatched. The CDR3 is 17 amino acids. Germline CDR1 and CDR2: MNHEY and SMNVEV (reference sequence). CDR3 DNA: TGTGCCAGCAGTCTCTCCGGGACAGGGAGGGGTAACTATGGCTACACCTTC. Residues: CASSLSGTGRGNYGYTF.

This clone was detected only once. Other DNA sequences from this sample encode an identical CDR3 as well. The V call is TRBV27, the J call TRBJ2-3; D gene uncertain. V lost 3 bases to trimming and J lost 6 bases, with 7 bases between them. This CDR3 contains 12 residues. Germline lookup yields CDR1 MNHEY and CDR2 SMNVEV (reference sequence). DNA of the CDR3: TGTGCCAGCAGTTTTTCCCCGGATACGCAGTATTTT. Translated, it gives CASSFSPDTQYF.